What follows are 10 T cell receptor beta chains derived from one specimen sequenced in a study of OX40 agonist ivuxolimab in advanced cancers. Assay used: immunoSEQ multiplex PCR; TCRdb lists only in-frame clones, some missing. The table lists about 39,000 clones, roughly 77% of them singletons. Sample: CD4+ or CD8+ T cells sorted from blood, taken in a trial of the OX40 agonist ivuxolimab. These receptors all stem from an adult with an advanced solid tumor such as melanoma, head and neck, liver or kidney cancer.

V is TRBV6-1 and J is TRBJ2-7; 8 bases align to TRBD1. The V gene's germline CDR1 is MNHNS and CDR2 SASEGT. The CDR3 runs 15 residues. V lost 6 bases, J lost 4 bases, and 11 bases stayed unmatched. CDR3 region: CASSEIRTGQYEQYF. In nucleotides, the CDR3 is TGTGCCAGCAGCGAGATCAGGACAGGGCAATACGAGCAGTACTTC.

The gene calls are TRBV19 and TRBJ2-6; no clear D. Germline V gene lookup returns CDR1 LNHDA and CDR2 SQIVND (reference sequence). The V and J ends lost 1 base and 0 bases respectively, with 10 bases between them. The CDR3 loop spans 17 amino acids. The CDR3 nucleotides are TGTGCCAGTAGTATAGGATTCGGCCCCTCTGGGGCCAACGTCCTGACTTTC. Translating it yields CASSIGFGPSGANVLTF.

The chain couples TRBV20-1 to TRBJ1-1, with D tentatively TRBD1 (6 bases). Per germline, CDR1 DFQATT and CDR2 SNEGSKA (reference sequence). This CDR3 is built from 11 residues. V lost 3 bases, J lost 11 bases, and 13 bases lay in between. CDR3 in DNA: TGCAGTGCTAGGGGGGCCCGAGAGGCTTTCTTT. Protein: CSARGAREAFF.

V usage is TRBV30 and J usage is TRBJ2-4, with TRBD2 identical over 7 bases. Germline CDR1 is GTSNPN and CDR2 is SVGIG (reference sequence). The length of the CDR3 is 13 residues. The ends lost 3 bases at V and 4 bases at J; junction bases unmatched: 3. DNA of the CDR3: TGTGCCTGGAGCGGGAGGCCAAAAAACATTCAGTACTTC. It translates to CAWSGRPKNIQYF.

The chain uses TRBV7-3 and TRBJ2-6, with D hard to call. In germline, CDR1 is SGHTA, CDR2 FQGTGA. Trimming left V 5 bases short and J 0 bases short, with 8 bases between. This CDR3 spans 15 amino acids. This CDR3 reads CASSARLSGANVLTF. The CDR3 region has the DNA TGTGCCAGCAGCGCTAGACTCTCTGGGGCCAACGTCCTGACTTTC.

V gene TRBV7-9 combines with J gene TRBJ1-6; 7 bases line up with TRBD1. CDR3 size: 13 residues. CDR1 is SEHNR and CDR2 is FQNEAQ in the germline V gene (reference sequence). Unmatched junction bases numbered 2, after V lost 4 bases and J lost 8 bases. The CDR3 DNA is TGTGCCAGCAGCTCTACAGGGGATTCACCCCTCCACTTT. Translated, it gives CASSSTGDSPLHF.

This chain uses TRBV9 with TRBJ2-4; possible D gene TRBD2, 5 bases. V dropped 0 bases and J dropped 3 bases, with 19 bases sitting between them. CDR1 and CDR2 from the germline V gene are SGDLS and YYNGEE. The CDR3 sequence is 18 residues long. The CDR3 protein is CASSVGAHGDQVKNIQYF. The CDR3 DNA reads TGTGCCAGCAGCGTAGGGGCCCACGGGGATCAGGTCAAAAACATTCAGTACTTC.

This chain uses TRBV6-1 with TRBJ1-5; D not resolved. The CDR3 loop spans 15 amino acids. The V gene lost 3 bases and the J gene lost 1 base, with 10 bases spanning the gap. Germline CDR1 and CDR2: MNHNS and SASEGT. The CDR3 nucleotides are TGTGCCAGCAGTGATCCGAGGGTGAGCAATCAGCCCCAGCATTTT. This gives the protein CASSDPRVSNQPQHF.

The rearrangement links TRBV5-1 to TRBJ2-7, with 9 bases fitting TRBD1. Germline-derived CDR1 and CDR2 are SGHRS and YFSETQ. The V and J ends lost 3 bases and 5 bases, in that order; junction bases with no gene match: 6. The CDR3 is 14 residues long. CDR3 amino acids: CASSSQGASDEQYF. CDR3 nucleotide sequence: TGCGCCAGCAGCTCACAGGGGGCTTCGGACGAGCAGTACTTC.

V gene TRBV7-2 combines with J gene TRBJ1-1; possible D gene TRBD1, 6 bases. V lost 1 base, J lost 8 bases, and 14 bases lay in between. CDR3 length: 14 residues. The V gene's germline CDR1 is SGHTA and CDR2 FQGNSA. CDR3 DNA: TGTGCCAGCAGCTTAGGAGTCTGGGGGCCCGAAGCTTTCTTT. It is translated as CASSLGVWGPEAFF.